This TCR beta chain emerged from a study of Graves' ophthalmopathy and Graves' hyperthyroidism. Overall study findings and caveats: Blood also carried most expanded thyroid clonotypes exceeding 0.001 frequency.

There are many counts of this clonotype. Its target is not known. With 0 bases removed from V and 7 bases from J, the gap between germline ends came to 16 bases. Germline-derived CDR1 and CDR2 are SEHNR and FQNEAQ (reference sequence). This CDR3 spans 15 amino acids. Other autoimmune diseases, uncontrolled infections, pregnancy or lactation ruled patients out of participation. TCR beta CDR3 amplification used RNA transcripts. The first round was an RT-PCR with HTBI primers, and the second round was a multiplex PCR. TCRdb recomputed calls from the multiplex PCR reads with MiXCR, one row per CDR3 protein. The sample holds 200,000 to 250,000 distinct CDR3 sequences, over 25% seen once.

This sequence joins TRBV7-9 and TRBJ2-7, with D perhaps matching TRBD2 (5 bases). The TCR sequence derives from a man aged 50-60 years with Graves' ophthalmopathy. Sequenced input: peripheral blood. The CDR3 spells CASSLAPGVTGEQYF. The CDR3 region has the DNA TGTGCCAGCAGCTTAGCGCCCGGAGTAACGGGGGAGCAGTACTTC.